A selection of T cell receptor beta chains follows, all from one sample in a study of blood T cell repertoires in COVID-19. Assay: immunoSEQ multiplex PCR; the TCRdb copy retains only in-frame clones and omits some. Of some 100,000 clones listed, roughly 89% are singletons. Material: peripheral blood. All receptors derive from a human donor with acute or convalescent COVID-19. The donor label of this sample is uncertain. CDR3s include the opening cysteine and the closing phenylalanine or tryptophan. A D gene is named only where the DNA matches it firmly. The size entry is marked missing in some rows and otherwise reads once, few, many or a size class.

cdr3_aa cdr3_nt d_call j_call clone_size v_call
CASSRSQGTYEQYF TGTGCCAGCTCACGTAGTCAGGGTACCTACGAGCAGTACTTC NA TRBJ2-7 NA TRBV18
CASSQEGQGRWETQYF TGTGCCAGCAGCCAAGAAGGACAGGGTCGGTGGGAGACCCAGTACTTC TRBD1 TRBJ2-5 NA TRBV3-1/TRBV3-2
CASTPTETYGYTF TGTGCCAGCACGCCGACGGAGACCTATGGCTACACCTTC NA TRBJ1-2 NA TRBV12-3/TRBV12-4
CASRGGVHAGGYTF TGTGCCAGCAGGGGGGGGGTTCATGCGGGTGGCTACACCTTC NA TRBJ1-2 NA TRBV28
CASSPRQALNQPQHF TGTGCCAGCAGCCCCAGACAGGCCCTCAATCAGCCCCAGCATTTT NA TRBJ1-5 once TRBV7-9
CACHSPLGELFF TGTGCCTGTCACAGTCCACTTGGGGAGCTGTTTTTT NA TRBJ2-2 NA TRBV21-1
CASSLGTGWNSPLHF TGTGCCAGCAGCCTGGGGACAGGGTGGAATTCACCCCTCCACTTT TRBD1 TRBJ1-6 NA TRBV2
CASSRGRGTGELFF TGTGCCAGCAGTCGCGGGAGGGGCACCGGGGAGCTGTTTTTT TRBD2 TRBJ2-2 once TRBV5-4
CASSYPQGPNEQFF TGTGCCAGCAGTTACCCACAGGGGCCAAATGAGCAGTTCTTC TRBD1 TRBJ2-1 NA TRBV6-2/TRBV6-3
CAISSQGTETQYF TGTGCCATCAGTTCCCAGGGTACCGAGACCCAGTACTTC NA TRBJ2-5 NA TRBV10-3
CASSRANQPQHF TGTGCCAGCAGTAGAGCCAATCAGCCCCAGCATTTT NA TRBJ1-5 NA TRBV28
CASSQAEGATAREQYF TGCGCCAGCAGCCAAGCGGAAGGGGCAACTGCGAGGGAGCAGTACTTC NA TRBJ2-7 NA TRBV4-1
CASSLGTGEETQYF TGTGCCAGCAGCTTAGGTACAGGAGAAGAGACCCAGTACTTC NA TRBJ2-5 few TRBV7-9
CASSLNSLSGANVLTF TGTGCCAGCAGTTTGAACAGCCTCTCTGGGGCCAACGTCCTGACTTTC NA TRBJ2-6 NA TRBV28
CASSRGTRGYQETQYF TGTGCCAGTAGTAGGGGCACAAGGGGTTACCAAGAGACCCAGTACTTC NA TRBJ2-5 NA TRBV19
CASSFSGVSNQPQHF TGTGCCAGCAGCTTCTCAGGGGTTAGCAATCAGCCCCAGCATTTT NA TRBJ1-5 once TRBV7-2
CASSSSQTSGRAAGETQYF TGTGCCAGCTCATCAAGCCAGACCAGCGGGAGGGCCGCGGGAGAGACCCAGTACTTC TRBD2 TRBJ2-5 NA TRBV18
CATNPGQGVGKTNEKLFF TGTGCCACCAACCCGGGACAGGGTGTGGGAAAAACTAATGAAAAACTGTTTTTT TRBD1 TRBJ1-4 once TRBV15
CASSIQVSQPQHF TGTGCCAGTAGTATACAGGTGTCGCAGCCCCAGCATTTT NA TRBJ1-5 NA TRBV19
CASSLDRPGNSPLHF TGCGCCAGCAGCTTGGACAGACCTGGGAATTCACCCCTCCACTTT NA TRBJ1-6 NA TRBV5-1
CASSQVLAANYNEQFF TGTGCCAGCAGCCAAGTACTAGCGGCGAACTACAATGAGCAGTTCTTC TRBD2 TRBJ2-1 NA TRBV3-1/TRBV3-2
CASSFSGQGQETQYF TGTGCCAGCAGTTTCTCGGGACAGGGACAAGAGACCCAGTACTTC TRBD1 TRBJ2-5 NA TRBV28
CASSEVTVYGYTF TGTGCCAGCAGTGAAGTAACAGTATATGGCTACACCTTC NA TRBJ1-2 once TRBV6-1
CASSKGLAGGRGTDTQYF TGTGCCAGCAGCAAGGGACTAGCGGGGGGGCGGGGCACAGATACGCAGTATTTT TRBD2 TRBJ2-3 NA TRBV5-4
CSLGGPGNYEQYF TGCAGCCTTGGGGGGCCAGGGAACTACGAGCAGTACTTC NA TRBJ2-7 once TRBV29-1
CASLAGGSADTQYF TGTGCCAGCCTAGCGGGAGGGAGCGCAGATACGCAGTATTTT TRBD2 TRBJ2-3 NA TRBV19
CASSRGQGPIEQFF TGTGCCAGCAGCCGAGGACAGGGTCCGATTGAGCAGTTCTTC TRBD1 TRBJ2-1 NA TRBV7-9
CASSYSSRSTDTQYF TGTGCCAGCAGTTACTCGAGTCGTAGCACAGATACGCAGTATTTT NA TRBJ2-3 NA TRBV6-2/TRBV6-3
CASSQGAGADGYTF TGTGCCAGCAGCCAGGGAGCAGGGGCTGATGGCTACACCTTC NA TRBJ1-2 NA TRBV6-5
CASSPQGNQPQHF TGTGCCAGCAGCCCACAGGGAAATCAGCCCCAGCATTTT NA TRBJ1-5 once TRBV6-6
CASTLVTGNTGELFF TGTGCCAGCACCCTAGTGACAGGGAACACCGGGGAGCTGTTTTTT NA TRBJ2-2 NA TRBV28
CASSPGITTNEKLFF TGTGCCAGCAGCCCGGGGATTACAACTAATGAAAAACTGTTTTTT NA TRBJ1-4 once TRBV9
CASSQGSFQAFF TGTGCCAGCTCCCAGGGATCTTTTCAAGCTTTCTTT NA TRBJ1-1 NA TRBV12-3/TRBV12-4
CASSRDRRYGYTF TGTGCCAGTAGCCGGGACAGGAGGTATGGCTACACCTTC TRBD1 TRBJ1-2 NA TRBV19
CAISDSNAAGNTIYF TGTGCCATCAGTGATTCGAACGCGGCTGGAAACACCATATATTTT NA TRBJ1-3 NA TRBV10-3
CASSLASENYGYTF TGTGCCAGCAGCTTGGCCTCAGAAAACTATGGCTACACCTTC NA TRBJ1-2 NA TRBV5-5
CASSEGDSYGYTF TGTGCCAGCAGTGAAGGTGACAGCTATGGCTACACCTTC NA TRBJ1-2 NA TRBV25-1